A selection of T cell receptor beta chains follows, all from one sample in a study of blood T cells in healthy people across ages. TCRdb re-analysed the 5' RACE reads in MiXCR, keeping a single row per CDR3 protein. The data hold about 1.1 million distinct CDR3 sequences, with approximately 38% observed a single time. The sample comprised blood. The receptors were gathered from a man younger than 35 in good health. CDR3s include the opening cysteine and the closing phenylalanine or tryptophan. Each record gives: clone size, V gene, D gene, J gene, CDR3 protein, CDR3 DNA. A D gene is named only where the DNA matches it firmly. The listing skips clone size in some rows; elsewhere it reads once, few, many or a size class.

abundance: NA; v_gene: TRBV9; d_gene: NA; j_gene: TRBJ1-1; CDR3aa: CASSVESSGQGCAFF; CDR3nt: TGTGCCAGCAGCGTAGAAAGTTCTGGACAAGGTTGCGCTTTCTTT
abundance: NA; v_gene: TRBV2; d_gene: NA; j_gene: TRBJ2-7; CDR3aa: CASTPRVTYNEQYF; CDR3nt: TGTGCCAGCACACCCAGGGTCACCTACAATGAGCAGTACTTC
abundance: few; v_gene: TRBV7-2; d_gene: NA; j_gene: TRBJ1-4; CDR3aa: CASSFEPRGDEKLFF; CDR3nt: TGTGCCAGCAGCTTCGAACCACGAGGGGATGAAAAACTGTTTTTT
abundance: NA; v_gene: TRBV29-1; d_gene: TRBD1; j_gene: TRBJ1-2; CDR3aa: CSVVEDRGMRGLVYGYTF; CDR3nt: TGCAGCGTTGTGGAGGACAGGGGGATGAGGGGCCTTGTCTATGGCTACACCTTC
abundance: few; v_gene: TRBV6-2/TRBV6-3; d_gene: TRBD1; j_gene: TRBJ2-3; CDR3aa: CASRNLPGQGQADTQYF; CDR3nt: TGTGCCAGCAGAAACCTACCGGGACAGGGGCAGGCAGATACGCAGTATTTT
abundance: NA; v_gene: TRBV7-9; d_gene: TRBD1; j_gene: TRBJ1-5; CDR3aa: CASSDRDLYSNQPQHF; CDR3nt: TGTGCCAGCAGCGACAGGGACCTGTATAGCAATCAGCCCCAGCATTTT
abundance: NA; v_gene: TRBV28; d_gene: NA; j_gene: TRBJ2-5; CDR3aa: CASSLWGTQETQYF; CDR3nt: TGTGCCAGCAGTCTCTGGGGGACCCAAGAGACCCAGTACTTC
abundance: few; v_gene: TRBV4-1; d_gene: NA; j_gene: TRBJ1-1; CDR3aa: CASSQDHSNTEAFF; CDR3nt: TGCGCCAGCAGCCAAGATCACTCGAACACTGAAGCTTTCTTT
abundance: NA; v_gene: TRBV20-1; d_gene: TRBD1; j_gene: TRBJ2-5; CDR3aa: CSAQSNGDSYQETQYF; CDR3nt: TGCAGTGCACAGTCGAACGGGGACAGCTACCAAGAGACCCAGTACTTC
abundance: NA; v_gene: TRBV7-2; d_gene: NA; j_gene: TRBJ1-4; CDR3aa: CASSSEVALNEKLFF; CDR3nt: TGTGCCAGCAGCTCGGAGGTGGCACTTAATGAAAAACTGTTTTTT
abundance: few; v_gene: TRBV4-3; d_gene: TRBD1; j_gene: TRBJ2-4; CDR3aa: CASRKDREGRWVKNIQYF; CDR3nt: TGCGCCAGCAGAAAAGACAGGGAAGGACGTTGGGTCAAAAACATTCAGTACTTC
abundance: NA; v_gene: TRBV21-1; d_gene: NA; j_gene: TRBJ2-7; CDR3aa: CASSKVGGIWGLTYEQYF; CDR3nt: TGTGCCAGCAGCAAAGTCGGGGGGATCTGGGGGCTGACCTACGAGCAGTACTTC
abundance: NA; v_gene: TRBV7-8; d_gene: NA; j_gene: TRBJ2-5; CDR3aa: CASSLEYRTETQYF; CDR3nt: TGTGCCAGCAGCTTAGAGTACAGGACGGAGACCCAGTACTTC
abundance: NA; v_gene: TRBV7-2; d_gene: TRBD2; j_gene: TRBJ2-3; CDR3aa: CASSLGLGTSTDTQYF; CDR3nt: TGTGCCAGCAGCTTGGGACTAGGCACTAGCACAGATACGCAGTATTTT
abundance: many; v_gene: TRBV12-3/TRBV12-4; d_gene: NA; j_gene: TRBJ2-3; CDR3aa: CASSLQGRPTDTQYF; CDR3nt: TGTGCCAGCAGTTTACAGGGGCGTCCCACAGATACGCAGTATTTT
abundance: NA; v_gene: TRBV4-1; d_gene: NA; j_gene: TRBJ2-1; CDR3aa: CASSQLRSSAYEQFF; CDR3nt: TGCGCCAGCAGCCAGCTCAGATCGTCCGCCTACGAGCAGTTCTTC
abundance: NA; v_gene: TRBV6-2/TRBV6-3; d_gene: NA; j_gene: TRBJ2-7; CDR3aa: CASSYRQLPEQYF; CDR3nt: TGTGCCAGCAGTTATAGACAGCTCCCCGAGCAGTACTTC
abundance: NA; v_gene: TRBV5-1; d_gene: NA; j_gene: TRBJ2-1; CDR3aa: CASSLVAGAGNEQFF; CDR3nt: TGCGCCAGCAGCTTGGTTGCGGGGGCGGGGAATGAGCAGTTCTTC
abundance: NA; v_gene: TRBV2; d_gene: NA; j_gene: TRBJ1-1; CDR3aa: CASLGGGTEAFF; CDR3nt: TGTGCCAGCCTTGGAGGCGGCACTGAAGCTTTCTTT
abundance: NA; v_gene: TRBV28; d_gene: NA; j_gene: TRBJ1-1; CDR3aa: CASSLGNNMNTEAFF; CDR3nt: TGTGCCAGCAGTTTGGGGAACAACATGAACACTGAAGCTTTCTTT
abundance: NA; v_gene: TRBV7-2; d_gene: TRBD1; j_gene: TRBJ1-2; CDR3aa: CASRRSGTGTILGGYTF; CDR3nt: TGTGCCAGCAGGCGAAGTGGGACAGGGACTATACTAGGGGGCTACACCTTC
abundance: NA; v_gene: TRBV12-3/TRBV12-4; d_gene: NA; j_gene: TRBJ2-1; CDR3aa: CASSLESEQFF; CDR3nt: TGTGCCAGCAGTTTAGAGAGTGAGCAGTTCTTC
abundance: NA; v_gene: TRBV6-6; d_gene: NA; j_gene: TRBJ1-6; CDR3aa: CASSYRGHDNSPLHF; CDR3nt: TGTGCCAGCAGTTACAGAGGACACGATAATTCACCCCTCCACTTT
abundance: NA; v_gene: TRBV4-3; d_gene: NA; j_gene: TRBJ1-4; CDR3aa: CASSQGAGSTNEKLFF; CDR3nt: TGCGCCAGCAGCCAGGGTGCGGGGTCAACTAATGAAAAACTGTTTTTT
abundance: NA; v_gene: TRBV4-2; d_gene: TRBD2; j_gene: TRBJ2-7; CDR3aa: CASSQELAVAYNEQYF; CDR3nt: TGTGCCAGCAGCCAAGAACTAGCGGTAGCCTACAATGAGCAGTACTTC
abundance: NA; v_gene: TRBV6-1; d_gene: NA; j_gene: TRBJ2-2; CDR3aa: CASNQVNTGELFF; CDR3nt: TGTGCCAGCAACCAGGTTAACACCGGGGAGCTGTTTTTT
abundance: NA; v_gene: TRBV6-1; d_gene: NA; j_gene: TRBJ2-1; CDR3aa: CASSGLETQFF; CDR3nt: TGTGCCAGCAGTGGATTAGAGACCCAGTTCTTC
abundance: NA; v_gene: TRBV7-7; d_gene: NA; j_gene: TRBJ2-7; CDR3aa: CASSLSDSLYNGQYF; CDR3nt: TGTGCCAGCAGCCTTTCGGACAGCCTATACAATGGGCAGTACTTC
abundance: NA; v_gene: TRBV20-1; d_gene: TRBD1; j_gene: TRBJ1-5; CDR3aa: CSAFGQGNQPQHF; CDR3nt: TGCAGTGCCTTCGGACAGGGTAATCAGCCCCAGCATTTT
abundance: NA; v_gene: TRBV4-3; d_gene: NA; j_gene: TRBJ1-5; CDR3aa: CASSQGRANQPQHF; CDR3nt: TGCGCCAGCAGCCAAGGCCGTGCCAATCAGCCCCAGCATTTT
abundance: few; v_gene: TRBV6-2/TRBV6-3; d_gene: NA; j_gene: TRBJ1-5; CDR3aa: CASSPPRLTKANQPQHF; CDR3nt: TGTGCCAGCAGTCCCCCCCGACTCACAAAAGCAAATCAGCCCCAGCATTTT
abundance: NA; v_gene: TRBV28; d_gene: NA; j_gene: TRBJ1-1; CDR3aa: CASSTGGLTGTEAFF; CDR3nt: TGTGCCAGCAGTACCGGGGGGCTTACCGGCACTGAAGCTTTCTTT
abundance: NA; v_gene: TRBV5-1; d_gene: NA; j_gene: TRBJ1-1; CDR3aa: CASSFRPGPNTEAFF; CDR3nt: TGCGCCAGCAGCTTCCGGCCAGGCCCGAACACTGAAGCTTTCTTT
abundance: many; v_gene: TRBV4-2; d_gene: NA; j_gene: TRBJ2-1; CDR3aa: CASSQGGTNEQFF; CDR3nt: TGTGCCAGCAGCCAAGGAGGAACAAATGAGCAGTTCTTC
abundance: NA; v_gene: TRBV3-1; d_gene: NA; j_gene: TRBJ1-4; CDR3aa: CASSRNRINEKLFF; CDR3nt: TGTGCCAGCAGCCGAAACAGAATTAATGAAAAACTGTTTTTT
abundance: NA; v_gene: TRBV6-6; d_gene: NA; j_gene: TRBJ2-7; CDR3aa: CASSYRHESYEQYF; CDR3nt: TGTGCCAGCAGTTACCGGCACGAGTCATACGAGCAGTACTTC
abundance: few; v_gene: TRBV20-1; d_gene: TRBD2; j_gene: TRBJ2-1; CDR3aa: CSAVAGEPNEQFF; CDR3nt: TGCAGTGCAGTAGCGGGGGAGCCCAATGAGCAGTTCTTC
abundance: NA; v_gene: TRBV4-1; d_gene: NA; j_gene: TRBJ2-4; CDR3aa: CASSQGGHLAKNSQYF; CDR3nt: TGCGCCAGCAGCCAAGGGGGGCATCTAGCCAAAAACAGTCAGTACTTC
abundance: NA; v_gene: TRBV20-1; d_gene: NA; j_gene: TRBJ2-7; CDR3aa: CSASPGASYNEQYF; CDR3nt: TGCAGTGCTAGCCCAGGGGCATCCTACAATGAGCAGTACTTC
abundance: few; v_gene: TRBV20-1; d_gene: NA; j_gene: TRBJ1-2; CDR3aa: CSASDFRDGNYGYTF; CDR3nt: TGCAGTGCTAGTGACTTCCGGGACGGGAACTATGGCTACACCTTC
abundance: NA; v_gene: TRBV12-3/TRBV12-4; d_gene: TRBD1; j_gene: TRBJ2-3; CDR3aa: CASSLPGQGLDTQYF; CDR3nt: TGTGCCAGCAGTTTACCGGGACAGGGACTAGATACGCAGTATTTT
abundance: once; v_gene: TRBV9; d_gene: TRBD1; j_gene: TRBJ1-2; CDR3aa: CASSEGAEGVPYGYTF; CDR3nt: TGTGCCAGCAGCGAGGGGGCGGAGGGGGTCCCCTATGGCTACACCTTC
abundance: few; v_gene: TRBV27; d_gene: NA; j_gene: TRBJ1-2; CDR3aa: CASSLFGGNYGYTF; CDR3nt: TGTGCCAGCAGTTTATTTGGGGGGAACTATGGCTACACCTTC
abundance: many; v_gene: TRBV24-1; d_gene: NA; j_gene: TRBJ2-3; CDR3aa: CATSGGVTDTQYF; CDR3nt: TGTGCCACCAGTGGGGGGGTAACAGATACGCAGTATTTT
abundance: few; v_gene: TRBV27; d_gene: NA; j_gene: TRBJ2-3; CDR3aa: CASTPVMGDTQYF; CDR3nt: TGTGCCAGCACCCCCGTGATGGGAGATACGCAGTATTTT
abundance: NA; v_gene: TRBV27; d_gene: NA; j_gene: TRBJ1-2; CDR3aa: CASSPTGRSGYTF; CDR3nt: TGTGCCAGCAGTCCTACAGGGAGGAGTGGCTACACCTTC
abundance: many; v_gene: TRBV4-3; d_gene: TRBD2; j_gene: TRBJ2-3; CDR3aa: CASSQDLAGGPDTQYF; CDR3nt: TGCGCCAGCAGCCAAGATCTCGCGGGGGGGCCGGATACGCAGTATTTT
abundance: once; v_gene: TRBV4-1; d_gene: NA; j_gene: TRBJ1-1; CDR3aa: CASSQGWTGNTEAFF; CDR3nt: TGCGCCAGCAGCCAAGGCTGGACGGGGAACACTGAAGCTTTCTTT
abundance: many; v_gene: TRBV4-3; d_gene: NA; j_gene: TRBJ1-2; CDR3aa: CASSQVGEQRNYGYTF; CDR3nt: TGCGCCAGCAGCCAAGTTGGAGAGCAAAGAAACTATGGCTACACCTTC
abundance: few; v_gene: TRBV7-6; d_gene: NA; j_gene: TRBJ2-1; CDR3aa: CASSLLVEASSYNEQFF; CDR3nt: TGTGCCAGCAGCTTACTAGTGGAGGCGAGCTCCTACAATGAGCAGTTCTTC
abundance: NA; v_gene: TRBV29-1; d_gene: NA; j_gene: TRBJ2-7; CDR3aa: CSVEDQGMQYF; CDR3nt: TGCAGCGTTGAAGATCAGGGCATGCAGTACTTC
abundance: few; v_gene: TRBV6-5; d_gene: NA; j_gene: TRBJ2-6; CDR3aa: CASSYSGSLGANVLTF; CDR3nt: TGTGCCAGCAGTTACTCCGGGAGCTTGGGGGCCAATGTCCTGACTTTC
abundance: NA; v_gene: TRBV20-1; d_gene: TRBD2; j_gene: TRBJ2-5; CDR3aa: CSGISGGQETQYF; CDR3nt: TGCAGTGGCATCAGCGGGGGTCAAGAGACCCAGTACTTC
abundance: NA; v_gene: TRBV27; d_gene: TRBD1; j_gene: TRBJ1-4; CDR3aa: CASSTGQGWPNEKLFF; CDR3nt: TGTGCCAGCAGTACTGGACAGGGCTGGCCTAATGAAAAACTGTTTTTT